The entry below gives a single T cell receptor (beta chain) sequence along with its context. This entry is derived from a study of blood T cell repertoires in COVID-19. Study in general: Both acute and convalescent COVID-19 samples were obtained from the United States, Italy and Spain. T cells, B-cell-depleted T cells, or PBMCs supplied cDNA or gDNA.

Under the authors' procedure: Quantification of nucleated cells was approximated via reference gene primer amplification. Produced via immunoSEQ multiplex PCR; TCRdb's table is partial and in-frame only. V and J calls and clone size are copied from that table; D and trimming were computed from the DNA. The sample contains 53,000 or so clones, around 90% of which appear only once. Sequences were obtained from peripheral blood. The clonotype comes from an elderly man with acute or convalescent COVID-19.

CDR3 region: CASSLRWETQYF. CDR3 coding DNA: TGTGCCAGCAGCTTGAGGTGGGAGACCCAGTACTTC. The chain uses TRBV7-9 and TRBJ2-5; D unresolved. Germline V CDR1 and CDR2: SEHNR, FQNEAQ (reference sequence). Trimming took off 3 bases at V and 5 bases at J, with 7 bases between the two ends. This CDR3 region has 12 residues.